The 17 T cell receptor beta chains below all came from one sample that was sequenced in a study of shared clonotypes between healthy human individuals. CD45RO-negative cells were positively selected for CCR7, leaving out terminally differentiated effector memory CD45RA+ cells. Here immunoSEQ multiplex PCR was the method, and the copy in TCRdb shows in-frame clones only, minus some. The data show about 2 million clones, about 94% seen once. Specimen: naive CD8+ T cells sorted from blood. The receptors here all came from a man younger than 35 in good health.

The rearrangement uses TRBV2 and TRBJ1-4, with 10 positions matching TRBD1. The germline gives CDR1 SNHLY, CDR2 FYNNEI. V lost 8 bases and J lost 8; bases outside the gene matches: 8. The CDR3 runs to 14 residues. The CDR3 nucleotides are TGTGCCAGCTGGACCGGGACAGGGGTGGAAAAACTGTTTTTT. This translates into CASWTGTGVEKLFF.

Written as DNA, the CDR3 is TGTGCCAGCTTGACTAGCGGAAGCTACGAGCAGTACTTC. It yields the protein CASLTSGSYEQYF. The J gene is TRBJ2-7, the V gene TRBV2, with TRBD2 identical over 9 bases. The V segment lost 8 bases and the J segment 3 bases; nucleotides outside the gene matches: 5. Per germline, CDR1 SNHLY and CDR2 FYNNEI. The CDR3 totals 13 residues. Drawing the rest from reference TRBV2 and TRBJ2-7, the complete variable domain is EPEVTQTPSHQVTQMGQEVILRCVPISNHLYFYWYRQILGQKVEFLVSFYNNEISEKSEIFDDQFSVERPDGSNFTLKIRSTKLEDSAMYFCASLTSGSYEQYFGPGTRLTVT.

Points on this clone: This same CDR3 is encoded by further DNA sequences in the sample. The chain has TRBV6-5 and TRBJ2-7, with 7 bases that match TRBD1. V shed 6 bases, J shed 2 bases, and the junction held 7 bases outside the gene matches. This CDR3 spans 14 amino acids. The germline CDR1 and CDR2 sequences are MNHEY and SVGAGI. The CDR3 sequence: CASSYGTATYEQYF. The CDR3, as DNA: TGTGCCAGCAGCTATGGGACAGCGACCTACGAGCAGTACTTC.

The J gene is TRBJ2-5, the V gene TRBV5-1; TRBD2 might be the D (6 bases). Germline CDR1 SGHRS, CDR2 YFSETQ. V was pared by 0 bases and J by 4 bases, with 16 bases between. The CDR3 length is 16 residues. The CDR3 DNA sequence: TGCGCCAGCAGCTTGGGAAGCGGGCAGGGAAGAGAGACCCAGTACTTC. This codes for CASSLGSGQGRETQYF.

This chain connects TRBV5-4 to TRBJ2-1, with D possibly being TRBD1 (5 bases). The CDR3 loop spans 12 amino acids. V was shortened by 4 bases and J by 7 bases, with 9 bases between the two germline ends. Per germline, CDR1 SGHNT and CDR2 YYREEE (reference sequence). As DNA, the CDR3 is TGTGCCAGCAGCCCGGACATGAATGAGCAGTTCTTC. Residues: CASSPDMNEQFF.

CDR3 DNA: TGTGCCAGCAGCCCCGTCGACCATCTTGGGGTCGAGCAGTACTTC. The encoded protein is CASSPVDHLGVEQYF. The chain links TRBV6-5 to TRBJ2-7; D not certain. The germline V and J ends were trimmed by 6 bases and 6 bases, with 21 bases remaining between them. The CDR3 is made up of 15 amino acids. The germline V gene encodes CDR1 MNHEY and CDR2 SVGAGI.

Regarding this clone: Other DNA sequences in the sample encode the same CDR3. The rearrangement joins TRBV7-9 to TRBJ2-1, with 11 bases fitting TRBD2. CDR1 is SEHNR, CDR2 FQNEAQ, per germline (reference sequence). The trim removed 4 bases at V and 3 bases at J, leaving 2 bases unmatched. The CDR3 has 15 amino acids. The chain's CDR3 is CASSSTSGGYNEQFF. CDR3 DNA: TGTGCCAGCAGCTCAACTAGCGGGGGCTACAATGAGCAGTTCTTC.

The chain employs TRBV9 and TRBJ2-1, with unresolved D. The V and J ends lost 4 bases and 5 bases respectively, with 7 bases between them. The CDR3 has 12 residues. Germline CDR1 is SGDLS and CDR2 is YYNGEE. DNA for the CDR3: TGTGCCAGCAGCTTCCGGAACAATGAGCAGTTCTTC. It encodes CASSFRNNEQFF. Variable domain in full (rest from reference TRBV9 and TRBJ2-1): DSGVTQTPKHLITATGQRVTLRCSPRSGDLSVYWYQQSLDQGLQFLIQYYNGEERAKGNILERFSAQQFPDLHSELNLSSLELGDSALYFCASSFRNNEQFFGPGTRLTVL.

This clone was counted once. This chain links TRBV7-8 with TRBJ2-1; no firm D call. The CDR3 runs 12 residues. V was pared by 4 bases and J by 5 bases, with 6 bases between. Germline V CDR1 and CDR2: SGHVS, FQNEAQ. The CDR3 sequence is CASSSINNEQFF. CDR3 sequence (DNA): TGTGCCAGCAGCTCTATAAACAATGAGCAGTTCTTC.

The chain carries TRBV2 and TRBJ1-1; tentative D call: TRBD1 (5 bases). The CDR3 totals 14 residues. V was clipped by 5 bases and J by 4 bases, with 14 bases between them. Germline CDR1 is SNHLY and CDR2 is FYNNEI. The CDR3 DNA is TGTGCCAGCAGTCCGAGGGCGGGGGGCACTGAAGCTTTCTTT. This sequence encodes CASSPRAGGTEAFF.

The chain couples TRBV30 to TRBJ1-4; no definite D call. The V end was cut by 4 bases, the J end by 7 bases, with 22 bases between. Per the germline V gene, CDR1 is GTSNPN and CDR2 is SVGIG (reference sequence). The CDR3 contains 16 residues. As DNA, the CDR3 is TGTGCCTGGACTTCCTTTTCGGACCCCCGGGGTGAAAAACTGTTTTTT. Translation: CAWTSFSDPRGEKLFF.

The chain employs TRBV7-8 and TRBJ2-1; 8 nucleotides agree with TRBD2. The germline CDR1 and CDR2 sequences are SGHVS and FQNEAQ. J was trimmed by 2 bases and V by 5 bases; bases with no gene match: 5. The CDR3 has 15 amino acids. The CDR3 protein is CASSGTSGAYNEQFF. DNA for the CDR3: TGTGCCAGCAGCGGTACTAGCGGAGCCTACAATGAGCAGTTCTTC.

V is TRBV4-3 and J is TRBJ2-1; D remains ambiguous. V lost 1 base and J 0 bases, leaving 13 bases between the germline ends. CDR1 is LGHNA and CDR2 is YSLEER in the germline V gene. There are 17 residues in the CDR3. CDR3 nucleotides: TGCGCCAGCAGCCAAGTACATGCGGCAAACTCCTACAATGAGCAGTTCTTC. Its translation is CASSQVHAANSYNEQFF.

The V call is TRBV7-9, the J call TRBJ2-7; no clear D. CDR3 length: 16 residues. Trimming left V 5 bases short and J 3 bases short, with 20 bases between. Germline values: CDR1 SEHNR, CDR2 FQNEAQ (reference sequence). This CDR3 reads CASSPALQTSVYEQYF. The CDR3 DNA reads as TGTGCCAGCAGCCCCGCCCTCCAGACAAGCGTCTACGAGCAGTACTTC.

This chain joins TRBV27 and TRBJ1-6, with D possibly matching TRBD1 (5 bases). V lost 5 bases, J lost 14 bases, and 13 bases lay in between. Per the germline V gene, CDR1 is MNHEY and CDR2 is SMNVEV (reference sequence). This CDR3 is built from 12 residues. The CDR3 coding sequence is TGTGCCAGCAGTATCTCAGGGAGGGCCCTCCACTTT. As protein: CASSISGRALHF.

The chain employs TRBV29-1 and TRBJ2-5, with D tentatively TRBD2 (5 bases). V dropped 3 bases and J dropped 7 bases, with 12 bases sitting between them. Germline lookup yields CDR1 SQVTM and CDR2 ANQGSEA. The CDR3 extends over 12 amino acids. The CDR3 coding sequence is TGCAGCGTTGACACGGGGATTGGGACCCAGTACTTC. Its translation is CSVDTGIGTQYF.

The chain links TRBV10-2 to TRBJ2-1; D is undetermined. The CDR3 has 12 amino acids. Germline-derived CDR1 and CDR2 are WSHSY and SAAADI. The V end lost 5 bases, the J end lost 8 bases, and 10 bases lay between the germline ends. DNA of the CDR3: TGCGCCAGCAGTCGCCCCGCGGATGAGCAGTTCTTC. Translation gives CASSRPADEQFF.